The 27 T cell receptor beta chains reported below all come from one sample, sequenced in a study of blood T cell repertoires in COVID-19. The data were produced by immunoSEQ multiplex PCR, yet TCRdb's version contains in-frame clones alone and is incomplete. The table includes roughly 360,000 clones, around 89% detected once. The sequenced sample was PBMCs or T cells enriched from blood (not recorded which). The source is a woman aged 30 to 39 with acute COVID-19.

This clone was detected once. J is TRBJ1-1 and V is TRBV6-5; D possibly corresponds to TRBD1 (5 bases). Germline V gene lookup returns CDR1 MNHEY and CDR2 SVGAGI. This CDR3 spans 13 amino acids. V lost 1 base, J lost 7 bases, and 10 bases lay in between. The CDR3 is CASSYYGGNEAFF. DNA for the CDR3: TGTGCCAGCAGTTACTATGGGGGGAATGAAGCTTTCTTT.

This chain links TRBV2 with TRBJ1-2, with 8 bases lining up with TRBD1. Looked up from germline, CDR1 is SNHLY and CDR2 is FYNNEI. The CDR3 is 13 amino acids. Trimming removed 4 bases from V and 6 bases from J; junction bases left unmatched: 4. CDR3 amino acids: CASSGQGSHGYTF. The CDR3 region has the DNA TGTGCCAGCAGTGGACAGGGGAGCCATGGCTACACCTTC.

The chain employs TRBV3-1 (or the pseudogene TRBV3-2) and TRBJ2-7, with 10 bases fitting TRBD1. With V trimmed by 3 bases and J by 4 bases, 6 bases remained unmatched. The CDR3 is 15 residues long. Germline loops: CDR1 LGHDT, CDR2 YNNKEL (reference sequence). The CDR3 here is CASSHSTGGLYEQYF. In nucleotides, the CDR3 is TGTGCCAGCAGCCATTCGACAGGGGGCCTATACGAGCAGTACTTC.

J is TRBJ2-6 and V is TRBV7-9, with 7 bases identical to TRBD1. The CDR3 is 16 residues long. The trim removed 2 bases at V and 3 bases at J, leaving 4 bases unmatched. Germline V lookup: CDR1 SEHNR, CDR2 FQNEAQ (reference sequence). The CDR3 DNA reads TGTGCCAGCAGCTTATTCGGGACAGTTGGGGCCAACGTCCTGACTTTC. Amino acids: CASSLFGTVGANVLTF.

The chain joins TRBV7-2 to TRBJ1-6; D is undetermined. This CDR3 comprises 17 residues. The germline CDR1 and CDR2 sequences are SGHTA and FQGNSA. The V and J ends lost 2 bases and 2 bases respectively, with 13 bases between them. Here the CDR3 DNA reads TGTGCCAGCAGCTTAATGAATCTGAGCGCCTATAATTCACCCCTCCACTTT. This sequence encodes CASSLMNLSAYNSPLHF.

The chain has TRBV10-2 and TRBJ2-2, with D perhaps matching TRBD2 (6 bases). Between the trimmed V and J ends, which lost 4 bases and 5 bases, there was a span of 11 bases. This CDR3 region has 14 residues. Germline V gene lookup returns CDR1 WSHSY and CDR2 SAAADI. In DNA form, the CDR3 reads TGCGCCAGCAGTGTTGGGGACTTAACCGGGGAGCTGTTTTTT. Protein: CASSVGDLTGELFF.

This clone was counted only a few times. V is TRBV2 and J is TRBJ2-2; TRBD2 matches 12 bases. The CDR3 length is 17 residues. Germline values: CDR1 SNHLY, CDR2 FYNNEI. Unmatched junction bases numbered 10, after V lost 5 bases and J lost 6 bases. The CDR3 sequence: CASSRRGLAGSPGELFF. The CDR3 DNA sequence: TGTGCCAGCAGTCGACGAGGACTAGCGGGGTCTCCCGGGGAGCTGTTTTTT.

V gene TRBV6-5 combines with J gene TRBJ2-3; 7 nucleotides align to TRBD2. V gave up 8 bases and J gave up 2 bases; unmatched junction bases: 7. CDR3 size: 14 residues. Germline CDR1 is MNHEY and CDR2 is SVGAGI. CDR3 loop: CASGTTSFTDTQYF. The CDR3, as DNA: TGTGCCAGCGGTACGACTAGCTTCACAGATACGCAGTATTTT.

V gene TRBV11-2 combines with J gene TRBJ1-2; TRBD1 aligns across 11 bases. Germline V gene lookup returns CDR1 SGHAT and CDR2 FQNNGV. V shed 5 bases and J 0 bases; nucleotides not matched to a gene: 14. This CDR3 has 19 residues. CDR3 DNA: TGTGCCAGCAGCCCGCTCCCACTGGACAGGGGGCTAACTAACTATGGCTACACCTTC. Translated, it gives CASSPLPLDRGLTNYGYTF.

The chain employs TRBV2 and TRBJ1-2; the D gene is possibly TRBD1 (6 bases). V was trimmed by 6 bases and J by 6 bases, leaving 20 bases between them. Germline CDR1 and CDR2: SNHLY and FYNNEI. CDR3 length: 15 amino acids. CDR3 in amino acids: CASSVAGHRVDGYTF. The CDR3 DNA reads as TGTGCCAGCAGCGTTGCAGGACACAGGGTAGATGGCTACACCTTC.

The rearrangement links TRBV3-1 (or the pseudogene TRBV3-2) to TRBJ2-7; tentatively, D is TRBD1 (6 bases). This CDR3 has 13 amino acids. V gave up 4 bases and J gave up 9 bases, with 16 bases separating them. CDR1 is LGHDT, CDR2 YNNKEL, per germline (reference sequence). CDR3 loop: CASSPKSGEGQYF. The CDR3 coding sequence is TGTGCCAGCAGCCCAAAATCAGGGGAAGGGCAGTACTTC.

The chain employs TRBV5-1 and TRBJ1-2; perhaps TRBD1 as D (5 bases). This CDR3 comprises 13 residues. Per germline, CDR1 SGHRS and CDR2 YFSETQ. With 4 bases removed from V and 3 bases from J, the gap between germline ends came to 10 bases. The CDR3 loop reads CASSPTAYYGYTF. DNA for the CDR3: TGCGCCAGCAGCCCGACAGCGTACTATGGCTACACCTTC.

The chain couples TRBV7-8 to TRBJ2-7; 8 nucleotides match TRBD1. Unmatched junction bases numbered 6, after V lost 3 bases and J lost 2 bases. The CDR3 sequence is 15 residues long. Germline values: CDR1 SGHVS, CDR2 FQNEAQ. The CDR3, as DNA: TGTGCCAGCAGCTTCAGTCCGGACAGGGCCTACGAGCAGTACTTC. Translation: CASSFSPDRAYEQYF.

The J gene is TRBJ2-5, the V gene TRBV29-1, with D possibly matching TRBD1 (5 bases). The germline V and J ends were trimmed by 4 bases and 2 bases, with 11 bases remaining between them. CDR3 length: 13 residues. Per germline, CDR1 SQVTM and CDR2 ANQGSEA. CDR3 protein: CSVAGSLQETQYF. In DNA form, the CDR3 reads TGCAGCGTTGCAGGGTCCCTACAAGAGACCCAGTACTTC.

This clone appeared once. The chain couples TRBV2 to TRBJ1-2; 9 bases line up with TRBD1. V was pared by 5 bases and J by 7 bases, with 8 bases of the junction left unmatched. In germline, CDR1 is SNHLY, CDR2 FYNNEI. CDR3 length: 14 residues. The CDR3 nucleotides are TGTGCCAGCAGTAGGACAGGGGATATAGGTGGCTACACCTTC. Protein product: CASSRTGDIGGYTF.

The rearrangement uses TRBV14 and TRBJ2-7; 9 bases map to TRBD1. With 6 bases clipped from V and 5 bases from J, the junction kept 8 bases outside the gene matches. The CDR3 extends over 14 amino acids. Germline values: CDR1 SGHDN, CDR2 FVKESK. The CDR3 bases are TGTGCCAGCAGGCACGGGACAGGGAACCACGAGCAGTACTTC. It translates to CASRHGTGNHEQYF.

The rearrangement joins TRBV5-5 to TRBJ1-2, with 10 positions matching TRBD1. This CDR3 has 14 residues. Germline V lookup: CDR1 SGHKS, CDR2 YYEKEE (reference sequence). After removal of 5 bases from V and 6 bases from J, the junction contained 7 bases not matched to a gene. Here the CDR3 DNA reads TGTGCCAGCAGGGCGGGACAGGGGATACATGGCTACACCTTC. Its translation is CASRAGQGIHGYTF.

The chain employs TRBV4-3 and TRBJ2-1, with D possibly TRBD2 on 6 matching bases. Germline V gene data show CDR1 as LGHNA and CDR2 as YSLEER. The CDR3 is 18 amino acids. Trimming left V 0 bases short and J 5 bases short, with 20 bases between. The chain's CDR3 is CASSQDDSMVGEDNEQFF. CDR3 coding DNA: TGCGCCAGCAGCCAAGATGACTCAATGGTGGGGGAGGACAATGAGCAGTTCTTC.

CDR3 DNA sequence: TGTGCCAGCAGCCCCCGGGACACTCCCTCTGGAAACACCATATATTTT. Protein product: CASSPRDTPSGNTIYF. This sequence joins TRBV7-8 and TRBJ1-3; a weak D match, TRBD1 (6 bases). The CDR3 extends over 16 amino acids. CDR1 and CDR2 from the germline V gene are SGHVS and FQNEAQ. Trimming shortened V by 5 bases and J by 0 bases, and 14 bases separated the two germline ends.

This clone was observed a single time. This sequence joins TRBV30 and TRBJ1-2; weak D call: TRBD1 (5 bases). The V and J ends lost 4 bases and 4 bases respectively, with 10 bases between them. Germline assignment: CDR1 GTSNPN and CDR2 SVGIG (reference sequence). The CDR3 is 12 residues long. Here the CDR3 reads CAWTETVYGYTF. Here the CDR3 DNA reads TGTGCCTGGACCGAGACAGTCTATGGCTACACCTTC.

The genes are TRBV12-3 or TRBV12-4 and TRBJ2-2; the D gene is possibly TRBD1 (5 bases). Trimming left V 4 bases short and J 7 bases short, with 10 bases between. The CDR3 has 13 amino acids. CDR3 sequence: CASSSQGFGELFF. The CDR3 DNA follows: TGTGCCAGCAGTTCCCAGGGTTTCGGGGAGCTGTTTTTT.

This clone was seen just once. The rearrangement uses TRBV5-1 and TRBJ2-1; tentative D call: TRBD2 (6 bases). The CDR3 spans 14 residues. Germline V lookup: CDR1 SGHRS, CDR2 YFSETQ. Trimming cost V 4 bases and J 6 bases, with 14 bases left between them. The CDR3 spells CASSRQDYFNEQFF. As DNA, the CDR3 is TGCGCCAGCAGCCGTCAGGACTACTTCAATGAGCAGTTCTTC. Using reference TRBV5-1 and TRBJ2-1 for the parts outside the CDR3, the full variable domain is KAGVTQTPRYLIKTRGQQVTLSCSPISGHRSVSWYQQTPGQGLQFLFEYFSETQRNKGNFPGRFSGRQFSNSRSEMNVSTLELGDSALYLCASSRQDYFNEQFFGPGTRLTVL.

This sequence joins TRBV12-3 or TRBV12-4 and TRBJ1-4, with no clear D. Trimming left V 1 base short and J 8 bases short, with 8 bases between. The CDR3 is 13 residues long. Written as DNA, the CDR3 is TGTGCCAGCAGTTTAGGGTGGCACGAAAAACTGTTTTTT. It encodes CASSLGWHEKLFF.

This chain uses TRBV9 with TRBJ2-3; D possibly corresponds to TRBD1 (6 bases). The CDR3 totals 16 residues. Germline CDR1 is SGDLS and CDR2 is YYNGEE. Trimming pared 4 bases from V and 0 bases from J, leaving 15 bases between. CDR3 DNA sequence: TGTGCCAGCAGCCTACAGGGTTTATCTAGCACAGATACGCAGTATTTT. As protein: CASSLQGLSSTDTQYF.

In this sample, this clone turned up once. The chain combines TRBV7-2 with TRBJ2-3; D is uncertain. Germline CDR1 SGHTA, CDR2 FQGNSA. The CDR3 length is 11 residues. V lost 2 bases, J lost 5 bases, and 2 bases lay in between. The CDR3 DNA sequence: TGTGCCAGCAGCTTACTAGATACGCAGTATTTT. Translation gives CASSLLDTQYF.

V usage is TRBV3-1 (or the pseudogene TRBV3-2) and J usage is TRBJ2-7; D remains ambiguous. The CDR3 has 15 residues. Germline V gives CDR1 LGHDT, CDR2 YNNKEL (reference sequence). Trimming shortened V by 1 base and J by 1 base, and 11 bases separated the two germline ends. CDR3 loop: CASSQVPLASYEQYF. The CDR3 DNA follows: TGTGCCAGCAGCCAAGTCCCGTTAGCATCCTACGAGCAGTACTTC.

This chain uses TRBV5-1 with TRBJ2-1; no clear D gene. Germline V gene sequence: CDR1 SGHRS, CDR2 YFSETQ. The germline V and J ends were trimmed by 0 bases and 7 bases, with 5 bases remaining between them. The CDR3 is 12 amino acids. The CDR3 DNA reads as TGCGCCAGCAGCTTGGGGCCTAATGAGCAGTTCTTC. Translation: CASSLGPNEQFF.